This T cell receptor beta chain comes out of a study of T cell changes during pregnancy in multiple sclerosis. The protocol was immunoSEQ multiplex PCR, while the TCRdb copy is restricted to in-frame clones and leaves out a portion. The sample contains about 120,000 clones, roughly 92% of which appear only once. With 7 bases removed from V and 0 bases from J, the gap between germline ends came to 16 bases. CDR1 GTSNPN and CDR2 SVGIG come from the germline V gene (reference sequence). The CDR3 spans 15 residues. The rearrangement uses TRBV30 and TRBJ1-3; the D gene is possibly TRBD1 (6 bases). The TCR comes from a female donor with multiple sclerosis, enrolled in a pregnancy study. Sequenced here: peripheral blood, sampled before pregnancy. The CDR3 nucleotides are TGTGCCTTATCAGGGGTACCTTTCTCTGGAAACACCATATATTTT. This sequence encodes CALSGVPFSGNTIYF.